The 29 T cell receptor beta chains listed next were all sequenced from one sample in a study of shared clonotypes between healthy human individuals. Measured with immunoSEQ multiplex PCR; TCRdb has only the in-frame clones, and not every one. The sample includes roughly 2.1 million clones, approximately 94% of them seen just once. CD45RO-negative cells were positively selected for CCR7, leaving out terminally differentiated effector memory CD45RA+ cells. Input material: naive CD8+ T cells from PBMCs. The origin of the receptors is a man aged 18-30 years in good health. Some clones in this sample may be carry-over from other donors' samples.

The rearrangement joins TRBV19 to TRBJ2-1; D is ambiguous. Trimming pared 5 bases from V and 9 bases from J, leaving 20 bases between. The CDR3 runs to 15 residues. The V gene's germline CDR1 is LNHDA and CDR2 SQIVND (reference sequence). The CDR3 here is CASSPPSSRFGEQFF. The CDR3 nucleotides are TGTGCCAGTAGTCCCCCTTCCTCCCGTTTTGGTGAGCAGTTCTTC. The full variable domain, in which reference TRBV19 and TRBJ2-1 provide the parts outside the CDR3, is DGGITQSPKYLFRKEGQNVTLSCEQNLNHDAMYWYRQDPGQGLRLIYYSQIVNDFQKGDIAEGYSVSREKKESFPLTVTSAQKNPTAFYLCASSPPSSRFGEQFFGPGTRLTVL.

CDR3 sequence: CAWSVARGYTF. The CDR3 nucleotides are TGTGCCTGGAGTGTCGCGCGTGGCTACACCTTC. The chain is built from TRBV30 and TRBJ1-2; no definite D call. V lost 0 bases and J lost 7, with 6 bases in between. This CDR3 contains 11 residues. The germline V gene encodes CDR1 GTSNPN and CDR2 SVGIG (reference sequence).

The chain couples TRBV25-1 to TRBJ1-5, with D possibly being TRBD1 (5 bases). CDR1 is MGHDK and CDR2 is SYGVNS in the germline V gene. V was shortened by 5 bases and J by 7 bases, with 12 bases between the two germline ends. The CDR3 is 13 amino acids. The CDR3 loop reads CASSHVGDQPQHF. The DNA for the CDR3 is TGTGCCAGCAGTCACGTTGGGGACCAGCCCCAGCATTTT.

This clone occurred once. V and J are TRBV7-9 and TRBJ2-7; 14 nucleotides line up with TRBD2. V gave up 5 bases and J gave up 1 base; unmatched junction bases: 10. This CDR3 has 18 amino acids. Germline V gene lookup returns CDR1 SEHNR and CDR2 FQNEAQ (reference sequence). CDR3 nucleotide sequence: TGTGCCAGCAGCGCCCCGGGACTAGCGGGAGAATTGTCCTACGAGCAGTACTTC. Amino acid sequence: CASSAPGLAGELSYEQYF. Filled out from reference TRBV7-9 and TRBJ2-7, the complete variable domain reads DTGVSQNPRHKITKRGQNVTFRCDPISEHNRLYWYRQTLGQGPEFLTYFQNEAQLEKSRLLSDRFSAERPKGSFSTLEIQRTEQGDSAMYLCASSAPGLAGELSYEQYFGPGTRLTVT.

The J gene is TRBJ1-1, the V gene TRBV19; D uncertain. The CDR3 totals 13 residues. Trimming left V 5 bases short and J 5 bases short, with 12 bases between. Germline CDR1 and CDR2: LNHDA and SQIVND (reference sequence). The CDR3 DNA follows: TGTGCCAGTAGTCCCCATAGCGAGACTGAAGCTTTCTTT. Its translation is CASSPHSETEAFF.

CDR3: CASSPGTGNEQYF. Here the CDR3 DNA reads TGTGCCAGCAGCCCCGGGACAGGGAACGAGCAGTACTTC. This chain links TRBV5-6 with TRBJ2-7, with 9 bases matching TRBD1. Trimming cost V 4 bases and J 5 bases; bases outside gene matches: 4. The V gene's germline CDR1 is SGHDT and CDR2 YYEEEE. CDR3 size: 13 residues.

This chain uses TRBV4-3 with TRBJ2-7; 8 positions match TRBD2. Trimming cost V 4 bases and J 1 base; bases outside gene matches: 9. This CDR3 spans 16 amino acids. Looked up from germline, CDR1 is LGHNA and CDR2 is YSLEER. CDR3 loop: CASSRDRASGSYEQYF. The CDR3 DNA reads as TGCGCCAGCAGCCGCGACCGGGCTAGCGGGTCCTACGAGCAGTACTTC.

This clone was counted a single time. The sample carries other DNA sequences with the same CDR3. The chain is built from TRBV18 and TRBJ2-7; the D call may be TRBD1 or TRBD2 (5 bases each). This CDR3 region has 13 residues. Trimming took off 3 bases at V and 4 bases at J, with 10 bases between the two ends. Germline CDR1 KGHSH, CDR2 LQKENI. The CDR3 reads CASSPPGTYEQYF. The CDR3 region has the DNA TGTGCCAGCTCACCCCCTGGGACGTACGAGCAGTACTTC. Full variable domain (rest looked up from reference TRBV18 and TRBJ2-7): NAGVMQNPRHLVRRRGQEARLRCSPMKGHSHVYWYRQLPEEGLKFMVYLQKENIIDESGMPKERFSAEFPKEGPSILRIQQVVRGDSAAYFCASSPPGTYEQYFGPGTRLTVT.

Only one count was recorded for this clone. The chain has TRBV28 and TRBJ2-7; 12 nucleotides match TRBD2. The CDR3 spans 15 residues. The V gene's germline CDR1 is MDHEN and CDR2 SYDVKM. The trim removed 4 bases at V and 5 bases at J, leaving 6 bases unmatched. The CDR3 sequence: CASSSTSGSIHEQYF. CDR3 nucleotides: TGTGCCAGCAGTTCGACTAGCGGGAGTATCCACGAGCAGTACTTC.

On this clone: Additional DNA sequences in this sample encode the identical CDR3. The chain joins TRBV6-1 to TRBJ2-7, with 13 bases fitting TRBD2. The CDR3 extends over 15 amino acids. After removal of 4 bases from V and 3 bases from J, the junction contained 3 bases not matched to a gene. Germline-derived CDR1 and CDR2 are MNHNS and SASEGT. The DNA of the CDR3 is TGTGCCAGCAGTGCCGGACTAGCGGGAGTCTACGAGCAGTACTTC. It is translated as CASSAGLAGVYEQYF.

This clone has a single count. This sequence joins TRBV9 and TRBJ2-5; 12 bases map to TRBD1. The CDR3 runs to 20 residues. Germline assignment: CDR1 SGDLS and CDR2 YYNGEE. The ends lost 4 bases at V and 1 base at J; junction bases unmatched: 17. The CDR3 DNA sequence: TGTGCCAGCAGCCATACCTCCGGGACAGGGGGCGGAACCAGCCAAGAGACCCAGTACTTC. This gives the protein CASSHTSGTGGGTSQETQYF.

The CDR3 sequence is CASSPRDGLLWYTF. The CDR3 DNA follows: TGTGCCAGCTCGCCCCGGGACGGGCTTTTGTGGTACACCTTC. V gene TRBV18 combines with J gene TRBJ1-2; D is possibly TRBD1 (5 bases). CDR1 is KGHSH, CDR2 LQKENI, per germline. V was clipped by 6 bases and J by 11 bases, with 22 bases between them. The CDR3 covers 14 residues.

The chain has TRBV27 and TRBJ2-7, with TRBD2 matching over 9 bases. Per germline, CDR1 MNHEY and CDR2 SMNVEV (reference sequence). Trimming cost V 5 bases and J 5 bases; bases outside gene matches: 13. The length of the CDR3 is 16 residues. The CDR3 DNA follows: TGTGCCAGCAGTGGGGCGGGAGGGCCAAAAAGGAACGAGCAGTACTTC. As protein: CASSGAGGPKRNEQYF.

The V and J genes are TRBV6-4 and TRBJ1-1; D unresolved. The CDR3 consists of 13 residues. V dropped 3 bases and J dropped 3 bases, with 8 bases sitting between them. Germline lookup yields CDR1 MRHNA and CDR2 SNTAGT. CDR3 nucleotides: TGTGCCAGCAGTGAGAACTGGGACACTGAAGCTTTCTTT. This gives the protein CASSENWDTEAFF.

The chain links TRBV25-1 to TRBJ2-5, with TRBD1 as a possible D gene (8 bases). Germline V lookup: CDR1 MGHDK, CDR2 SYGVNS. V was trimmed by 7 bases and J by 5 bases, leaving 20 bases between them. CDR3 length: 15 residues. The DNA of the CDR3 is TGTGCCAGCAAGGACAGGGAGGGGGGTCTGGAGACCCAGTACTTC. Protein product: CASKDREGGLETQYF.

The rearrangement links TRBV5-4 to TRBJ1-1, with 11 nucleotides matching TRBD1. Looked up from germline, CDR1 is SGHNT and CDR2 is YYREEE (reference sequence). This CDR3 is built from 15 residues. Trimming removed 4 bases from V and 4 bases from J; junction bases left unmatched: 6. The CDR3 here is CASSGGQGAGTEAFF. The CDR3 DNA follows: TGTGCCAGCAGCGGAGGACAGGGGGCTGGCACTGAAGCTTTCTTT.

This sequence joins TRBV5-1 and TRBJ2-3; D unclear. The CDR3 is 11 residues long. The germline gives CDR1 SGHRS, CDR2 YFSETQ. V lost 2 bases, J lost 4 bases, and 2 bases lay in between. As DNA, the CDR3 is TGCGCCAGCAGCTTACCAGATACGCAGTATTTT. This sequence encodes CASSLPDTQYF.

The chain carries TRBV19 and TRBJ2-7; no firm D call. CDR1 is LNHDA and CDR2 is SQIVND in the germline V gene (reference sequence). CDR3 size: 15 residues. V was trimmed by 5 bases and J by 4 bases, leaving 18 bases between them. The DNA for the CDR3 is TGTGCCAGTAGTCCTCTCGGAACTACTCTTTACGAGCAGTACTTC. Its translation: CASSPLGTTLYEQYF.

This clone was counted between two and nine times. The chain has TRBV18 and TRBJ1-1; D is perhaps TRBD1 (6 bases). The V end lost 3 bases, the J end lost 2 bases, and 13 bases lay between the germline ends. The CDR3 consists of 15 residues. Germline V gene sequence: CDR1 KGHSH, CDR2 LQKENI. CDR3 DNA: TGTGCCAGCTCACCTGTTGGGGGGGCTAACACTGAAGCTTTCTTT. Its protein is CASSPVGGANTEAFF.

This clone appeared a single time. The junction departs from germline at one end; a sequencing error may be responsible. The chain combines TRBV10-3 with TRBJ2-1; 8 bases line up with TRBD2. Germline V gene sequence: CDR1 ENHRY, CDR2 SYGVKD. CDR3 length equals 16 residues. The CDR3 DNA sequence: TGTGCCATCAGTGAGAGGGCGGGAGGCTCCAACAATGAGCAGTTCTTC. This gives the protein CAISERAGGSNNEQFF.

J is TRBJ2-7 and V is TRBV2; 8 bases are a match to TRBD2. The CDR3 loop spans 16 amino acids. The J segment lost 3 bases and the V segment lost 9 bases, leaving 16 bases of the junction unmatched. Per germline, CDR1 SNHLY and CDR2 FYNNEI. In DNA, the CDR3 is TGTGCCAGGGGGTTGAATGCGGGAGGTCCCTACTACGAGCAGTACTTC. This gives the protein CARGLNAGGPYYEQYF. Filled out from reference TRBV2 and TRBJ2-7, the complete variable domain reads EPEVTQTPSHQVTQMGQEVILRCVPISNHLYFYWYRQILGQKVEFLVSFYNNEISEKSEIFDDQFSVERPDGSNFTLKIRSTKLEDSAMYFCARGLNAGGPYYEQYFGPGTRLTVT.

The V and J genes are TRBV5-8 and TRBJ2-1, with 10 bases that match TRBD2. The CDR3 is 15 residues long. CDR1 and CDR2 (germline): SGHTS, YDEGEE. Unmatched junction bases numbered 2, after V lost 0 bases and J lost 5 bases. The CDR3: CASSLDLAGDNEQFF. For the CDR3, the DNA is TGTGCCAGCAGCTTGGACCTAGCGGGGGACAATGAGCAGTTCTTC.

The rearrangement links TRBV5-6 to TRBJ1-1; TRBD1 might be the D (5 bases). V was trimmed by 4 bases and J by 1 base, leaving 11 bases between them. The length of the CDR3 is 14 residues. The V gene's germline CDR1 is SGHDT and CDR2 YYEEEE. This CDR3 is CASSQTGGNTEAFF. The CDR3 region has the DNA TGTGCCAGCAGCCAGACCGGGGGGAACACTGAAGCTTTCTTT.

The chain joins TRBV19 to TRBJ2-1; TRBD2 matches 8 bases. Germline V gene lookup returns CDR1 LNHDA and CDR2 SQIVND (reference sequence). V was clipped by 5 bases and J by 8 bases; unmatched bases: 8. This CDR3 is 14 amino acids long. The CDR3 here is CASSGAGGLDEQFF. The CDR3 DNA follows: TGTGCCAGTAGTGGGGCGGGAGGTCTTGATGAGCAGTTCTTC.

This clone was seen only a few times. V gene TRBV7-2 combines with J gene TRBJ1-2; D is ambiguous. Between the trimmed V and J ends, which lost 1 base and 7 bases, there was a span of 7 bases. The CDR3 is 12 amino acids. CDR1 SGHTA and CDR2 FQGNSA come from the germline V gene. CDR3 loop: CASSLGFPGYTF. The CDR3 DNA is TGTGCCAGCAGCTTAGGGTTCCCTGGCTACACCTTC.

The chain couples TRBV5-1 to TRBJ2-7, with D perhaps TRBD1 or TRBD2 (5 bases each). Germline assignment: CDR1 SGHRS and CDR2 YFSETQ. The V gene lost 4 bases and the J gene lost 2 bases, with 22 bases spanning the gap. The CDR3 totals 17 residues. The chain's CDR3 is CASSLSTPGPLPYEQYF. DNA of the CDR3: TGCGCCAGCAGCCTCTCAACCCCGGGACCGCTGCCCTACGAGCAGTACTTC. Full variable domain (remainder filled in from reference TRBV5-1 and TRBJ2-7): KAGVTQTPRYLIKTRGQQVTLSCSPISGHRSVSWYQQTPGQGLQFLFEYFSETQRNKGNFPGRFSGRQFSNSRSEMNVSTLELGDSALYLCASSLSTPGPLPYEQYFGPGTRLTVT.

The chain combines TRBV27 with TRBJ2-7; the D gene could be TRBD1 or TRBD2 (5 bases each). V lost 7 bases, J lost 2 bases, and 21 bases lay in between. Germline CDR1 and CDR2: MNHEY and SMNVEV (reference sequence). The CDR3 is 16 amino acids. This CDR3 is CASTSGLKGPTYEQYF. CDR3 coding DNA: TGTGCCAGCACCTCGGGGCTCAAGGGCCCTACCTACGAGCAGTACTTC.

Worth noting for this clone: Other DNA sequences from this sample encode an identical CDR3 as well. V usage is TRBV7-9 and J usage is TRBJ2-1, with 12 bases matching TRBD2. Germline V gives CDR1 SEHNR, CDR2 FQNEAQ (reference sequence). Trimming cost V 5 bases and J 4 bases; bases outside gene matches: 3. The CDR3 loop spans 15 amino acids. CDR3 residues: CASSRGLAGYNEQFF. In DNA, the CDR3 is TGTGCCAGCAGCCGCGGACTAGCGGGGTACAATGAGCAGTTCTTC. Together with reference TRBV7-9 and TRBJ2-1, the CDR3 gives the full variable domain: DTGVSQNPRHKITKRGQNVTFRCDPISEHNRLYWYRQTLGQGPEFLTYFQNEAQLEKSRLLSDRFSAERPKGSFSTLEIQRTEQGDSAMYLCASSRGLAGYNEQFFGPGTRLTVL.

The J gene is TRBJ2-4, the V gene TRBV7-9, with TRBD1 as a possible D gene (5 bases). Per the germline V gene, CDR1 is SEHNR and CDR2 is FQNEAQ (reference sequence). The CDR3 is made up of 17 amino acids. V was pared by 3 bases and J by 1 base, with 16 bases between. The CDR3 spells CASSFLGAHAAKNIQYF. CDR3 DNA sequence: TGTGCCAGCAGCTTTTTAGGGGCCCATGCGGCCAAAAACATTCAGTACTTC.